This TCR beta chain was recorded in a study of shared clonotypes between healthy human individuals. From CD4+ cells came CD45RA+ naive and CD45RA-negative memory subsets. The data were produced by immunoSEQ multiplex PCR, yet TCRdb's version contains in-frame clones alone and is incomplete. The sample lists about 2.4 million clones; around 94% were seen once. The CDR3 totals 15 residues. Losses at the gene ends were 9 bases for V and 2 bases for J; bases not matched to a gene: 7. The germline V gene has CDR1 MNHNS and CDR2 SASEGT. The TCR comes from a man younger than 30 in good health. This chain uses TRBV6-1 with TRBJ2-6; 7 bases agree with TRBD1. The sample consisted of naive CD4+ T cells sorted from blood. Subset here: CD45RA+ positively selected. CDR3 DNA sequence: TGTGCCAGTACCGACAGGGTAGCTGGGGCCAACGTCCTGACTTTC. Translating gives CASTDRVAGANVLTF.